The clone carrying this TCR beta chain was seen a handful of times. The data stem from a study of T cells in Graves' hyperthyroidism and ophthalmopathy. RNA transcripts were the template for amplifying TCR beta CDR3 regions. Researchers ran a first-round RT-PCR on the TCR CDR3 using the HTBI primer set. TCRdb processed the multiplex PCR reads anew with MiXCR; each CDR3 protein has one entry. The profile shows approximately 220,000 distinct CDR3 sequences, about 18% of them singletons. The sequencing input was blood. This clonotype was obtained from a middle-aged man with Graves' hyperthyroidism.

Here the CDR3 DNA reads TGTGCCAGCAGCGTAGGGTCGACAGGGAAGAATGAGCAGTTCTTC. The encoded protein is CASSVGSTGKNEQFF. The V call is TRBV9, the J call TRBJ2-1, with 7 bases identical to TRBD1. Germline CDR1 is SGDLS and CDR2 is YYNGEE. This CDR3 spans 15 amino acids. Germline trimming cut 0 bases from V and 7 bases from J; bases unmatched to any gene: 7.